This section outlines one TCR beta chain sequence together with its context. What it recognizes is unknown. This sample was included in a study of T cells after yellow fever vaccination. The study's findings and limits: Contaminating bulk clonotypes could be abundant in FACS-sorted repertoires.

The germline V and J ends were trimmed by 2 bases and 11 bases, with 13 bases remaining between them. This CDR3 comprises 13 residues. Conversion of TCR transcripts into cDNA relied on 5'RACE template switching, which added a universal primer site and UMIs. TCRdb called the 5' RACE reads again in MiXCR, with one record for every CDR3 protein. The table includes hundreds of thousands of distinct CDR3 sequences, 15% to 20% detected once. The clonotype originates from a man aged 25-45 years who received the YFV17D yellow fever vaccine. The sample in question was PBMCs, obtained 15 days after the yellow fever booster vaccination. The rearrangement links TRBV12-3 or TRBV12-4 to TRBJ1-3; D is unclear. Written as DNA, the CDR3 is TGTGCCAGCAGTTTACGAGGCGGGAGCGCCATATATTTT. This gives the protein CASSLRGGSAIYF.